A selection of T cell receptor beta chains follows, all from one sample in a study of CD8+ T cells in alopecia areata. The table came from immunoSEQ multiplex PCR; TCRdb's copy has only in-frame clones and leaves some out. The sample holds about 120,000 clones, roughly 50% seen once. Sequencing used CD8+ T cells sorted from blood, obtained at week 0. These receptor sequences come from a human donor with alopecia areata. Both conserved end residues are part of each CDR3. D genes are given only for firm matches. Clone size is stated in some rows and not others, as once, few, many or a class when expanded.

clone_size	v_call	d_call	j_call	cdr3_nt	cdr3_aa
.	TRBV7-9	.	TRBJ1-5	TGTGCCAGCAGCTTAGGGGGGGAGTTTCTCAATCAGCCCCAGCATTTT	CASSLGGEFLNQPQHF
.	TRBV16	TRBD2	TRBJ2-1	TGTGCCAGCAGCCAATCTATGGCTAGCGGGGATTACAATGAGCAGTTCTTC	CASSQSMASGDYNEQFF
.	TRBV25-1	.	TRBJ1-1	TGTGCCAGCAGTGAGGGGGGGCGACTGAACACTGAAGCTTTCTTT	CASSEGGRLNTEAFF
.	TRBV30	TRBD1	TRBJ2-7	TGTGCCTGGCAACGGACAGGGTACGCCGAGCAGTACTTC	CAWQRTGYAEQYF
once	TRBV4-3	.	TRBJ2-7	TGCGCCAGCAGCCAAGATTGGGGCGGGGAGTTGGACGAGCAGTACTTC	CASSQDWGGELDEQYF
.	TRBV6-6	.	TRBJ2-3	TGTGCCAGCAGTTACTCAGCGGCGGTGACAGATACGCAGTATTTT	CASSYSAAVTDTQYF
.	TRBV9	.	TRBJ1-2	TGTGCCAGCAGCGTAGCCCAGGGGAGCTATGGCTACACCTTC	CASSVAQGSYGYTF
.	TRBV27	.	TRBJ2-3	TGTGCCAGCAGTTCGGGGTTTGGTACGCAGTATTTT	CASSSGFGTQYF
.	TRBV30	.	TRBJ2-7	TGTGCCTGGACCCGTTCCTACGAGCAGTACTTC	CAWTRSYEQYF
.	TRBV9	TRBD1	TRBJ2-7	TGTGCCAGCAGCGAAGGGACAGCCTACGAGCAGTACTTC	CASSEGTAYEQYF
.	TRBV6-6	.	TRBJ2-5	TGTGCCAGCAGCCCACAGCCCTCGGCGGTCCAAGAGACCCAGTACTTC	CASSPQPSAVQETQYF
.	TRBV6-5	.	TRBJ1-1	TGTGCCAGCAGGATGGTTTGGACAGCGAACACTGAAGCTTTCTTT	CASRMVWTANTEAFF
.	TRBV7-3	.	TRBJ2-7	TGTGCCAGCAGCTTAGAATTGGCGGGTTACGAGCAGTACTTC	CASSLELAGYEQYF
.	TRBV29-1	.	TRBJ2-1	TGCAGCGCTGGACCCCCCACGGACAATGAGCAGTTCTTC	CSAGPPTDNEQFF
.	TRBV6-6	.	TRBJ2-7	TGTGCCAGCAGAAGTGGGGACGGACTCTACGAGCAGTACTTC	CASRSGDGLYEQYF
.	TRBV6-5	.	TRBJ2-1	TGTGCCAGCAAGGGTGCAGGGTTGGGTGAGCAGTTCTTC	CASKGAGLGEQFF
.	TRBV9	.	TRBJ2-2	TGTGCCAGCAGCGTCTCGAGCGGGGAGCTGTTTTTT	CASSVSSGELFF
few	TRBV27	.	TRBJ1-1	TGTGCCAGCAGTTTATCGGTGTACACTGAAGCTTTCTTT	CASSLSVYTEAFF
.	TRBV30	.	TRBJ1-1	TGTGCCTGGCACCCCGCGACGGGGAACACTGAAGCTTTCTTT	CAWHPATGNTEAFF
.	TRBV15	.	TRBJ2-5	TGTGCCACCAGGGGCCCCCCCGGGGAGACCCAGTACTTC	CATRGPPGETQYF
.	TRBV2	TRBD2	TRBJ2-1	TGTGCCAGCAGCGTGGGACTAGGGGGGAATGAGCAGTTCTTC	CASSVGLGGNEQFF
.	TRBV27	TRBD1	TRBJ1-5	TGTGCCAGCAGTCCCCTGACAGGGGGACGCAATCAGCCCCAGCATTTT	CASSPLTGGRNQPQHF
few	TRBV5-5	.	TRBJ2-7	TGTGCCAGCAGCTTGCAGGGAGCCTACGAGCAGTACTTC	CASSLQGAYEQYF
.	TRBV5-6	.	TRBJ2-3	TGTGCCAGCAGCTTGGAAAACACAGATACGCAGTATTTT	CASSLENTDTQYF
.	TRBV27	.	TRBJ2-7	TGTGCCAGCAGTTTAGCGGGGCTCGACGAGCAGTACTTC	CASSLAGLDEQYF
.	TRBV5-1	.	TRBJ1-1	TGCGCCAGCAGCTTGGGGGGACAGAACACTGAAGCTTTCTTT	CASSLGGQNTEAFF
.	TRBV7-9	TRBD2	TRBJ2-5	TGTGCCAGCGGGTCTTGGGGAGGGGAGACCCAGTACTTC	CASGSWGGETQYF
.	TRBV10-3	.	TRBJ2-7	TGTGCCATGTCTAAGGGGGACGACGAGCAGTACTTC	CAMSKGDDEQYF
.	TRBV9	TRBD1	TRBJ1-1	TGTGCCAGCAGCGTAGGGAACCGGGACAGTGAAGCTTTCTTT	CASSVGNRDSEAFF
few	TRBV7-2	.	TRBJ2-5	TGTGCCAGCAGCTCCCGGGACGGTCAAGAGACCCAGTACTTC	CASSSRDGQETQYF
few	TRBV4-1	TRBD1	TRBJ2-1	TGCGCCAGCAGCCCCCCCCTAGGACAGGGGAGTGGCAATGAGCAGTTCTTC	CASSPPLGQGSGNEQFF
.	TRBV7-8	TRBD1	TRBJ2-7	TGTGCCAGCAGCTTAGTCAGGACAGGGCACGAGCAGTACTTC	CASSLVRTGHEQYF
.	TRBV9	.	TRBJ2-1	TGTGCCAGCAGCGTCGACCTTCCCTACAATGAGCAGTTCTTC	CASSVDLPYNEQFF
few	TRBV6-5	.	TRBJ2-7	TGTGCCAGCAGTCCCCATGGGGCCTCGCTATACGAGCAGTACTTC	CASSPHGASLYEQYF
.	TRBV6-6	.	TRBJ2-7	TGTGCCAGCAGTTACCCTTCAGATAACTACGAGCAGTACTTC	CASSYPSDNYEQYF
.	TRBV4-3	.	TRBJ1-1	TGCGCCAGCAGCCAACTTACGGGGGCTGGGGCTGAAGCTTTCTTT	CASSQLTGAGAEAFF
.	TRBV19	.	TRBJ1-5	TGTGCCAGTGGTCAGGGCTACGATGGACAGCCCCAGCATTTT	CASGQGYDGQPQHF
.	TRBV4-1	TRBD2	TRBJ2-3	TGCGCCAGCAGCCAAATAGCGGGGGGGTCAGATACGCAGTATTTT	CASSQIAGGSDTQYF
many	TRBV7-8	TRBD1	TRBJ2-7	TGTGCCAGCAGCCAGATGGGACAGGGGGTTCTCGAGGAGCAGTACTTC	CASSQMGQGVLEEQYF
.	TRBV7-9	.	TRBJ2-3	TGTGCCAGCAGCTCTAGCGACAGGCCCACAGATACGCAGTATTTT	CASSSSDRPTDTQYF
few	TRBV27	.	TRBJ2-7	TGTGCCAGCAGTTTACCTCAGGGGCTTCCCTACGAGCAGTACTTC	CASSLPQGLPYEQYF
few	TRBV5-1	.	TRBJ1-4	TGCGCCAGCAGCTTAACCTTTAACTCCCCTGAAAAACTGTTTTTT	CASSLTFNSPEKLFF
once	TRBV13	.	TRBJ1-2	TGTGCCAGCAGGGAGGGGGGCGGCTACACCTTC	CASREGGGYTF
once	TRBV4-1	.	TRBJ1-5	TGCGCCAGCAGCCCCAGGGTAGGGGACGTCAATCAGCCCCAGCATTTT	CASSPRVGDVNQPQHF
once	TRBV29-1	.	TRBJ2-7	TGCAGCGCCGAAGTGGGGGGTTACGAGCAGTACTTC	CSAEVGGYEQYF
.	TRBV4-1	.	TRBJ1-5	TGCGCCAGCAGCCAACGCGTGGTACAGCCCCAGCATTTT	CASSQRVVQPQHF
.	TRBV5-4	TRBD1	TRBJ2-7	TGTGCCAGCAGCTTCGACAGGGGAGCCTACGAGCAGTACTTC	CASSFDRGAYEQYF